The rows below give T cell receptor beta chains drawn from one sample of a study of shared clonotypes between healthy human individuals. Method: immunoSEQ multiplex PCR; TCRdb's copy keeps in-frame clones and lacks some. The data show millions of clones, around 96% seen once. Sequenced material: naive CD8+ T cells sorted from blood. The origin of the receptors is a man aged 18-30 years in good health. Both conserved end residues are part of each CDR3. The order of the fields is D gene, J gene, V gene, clone size, CDR3 protein, CDR3 DNA. A D gene is named only where the DNA matches it firmly. The size of a clone is reported for some rows only, either as once, few or many, or as a class for expanded clones.

>-|TRBJ1-2|TRBV23-1|-
CASTSRARSYGYTF
TGCGCCAGCACGAGTCGAGCAAGAAGCTATGGCTACACCTTC
>TRBD2|TRBJ2-1|TRBV9|-
CASSAIGTSYNEQFF
TGTGCCAGCAGCGCTATCGGGACTAGCTACAATGAGCAGTTCTTC
>-|TRBJ2-7|TRBV28|once
CASSARGVGYEQYF
TGTGCCAGCAGCGCGCGTGGGGTGGGCTACGAGCAGTACTTC
>-|TRBJ2-2|TRBV2|-
CASSENGGAGELFF
TGTGCCAGCAGTGAGAATGGAGGAGCCGGGGAGCTGTTTTTT
>TRBD1|TRBJ2-5|TRBV5-1|-
CASSFMGQLQETQYF
TGCGCCAGCAGCTTCATGGGACAGTTACAAGAGACCCAGTACTTC
>TRBD1|TRBJ2-7|TRBV5-8|once
CASSRLQGAPWEQYF
TGTGCCAGCAGCCGACTACAGGGGGCTCCCTGGGAGCAGTACTTC
>TRBD1|TRBJ1-1|TRBV19|-
CASGQGEAFF
TGTGCCAGTGGACAGGGAGAAGCTTTCTTT
>-|TRBJ2-3|TRBV7-3|-
CASSSLASDTQYF
TGTGCCAGCAGCTCCCTAGCATCAGATACGCAGTATTTT
>TRBD1|TRBJ2-7|TRBV28|once
CASSRTGDGSEQYF
TGTGCCAGCTCTCGGACAGGGGATGGCAGCGAGCAGTACTTC
>-|TRBJ2-2|TRBV27|once
CASSFRGGNTGELFF
TGTGCCAGCAGTTTCCGTGGGGGGAACACCGGGGAGCTGTTTTTT
>-|TRBJ2-1|TRBV7-6|-
CASSPGPYNEQFF
TGTGCCAGCAGCCCGGGACCCTACAATGAGCAGTTCTTC
>TRBD1|TRBJ2-2|TRBV2|once
CASSEWQGVGTGELFF
TGTGCCAGCAGTGAATGGCAGGGGGTAGGCACCGGGGAGCTGTTTTTT
>TRBD1|TRBJ1-6|TRBV6-5|-
CASRPTGGDYSPLHF
TGTGCCAGCAGGCCTACAGGGGGTGATTATTCACCCCTCCACTTT
>TRBD1|TRBJ2-2|TRBV28|-
CASSPGQGAGTGELFF
TGTGCCAGCAGTCCAGGACAGGGGGCTGGGACCGGGGAGCTGTTTTTT
>TRBD1|TRBJ1-1|TRBV7-8|-
CASSPGQGSSTEAFF
TGTGCCAGCAGCCCAGGACAGGGTTCCAGCACTGAAGCTTTCTTT
>TRBD1|TRBJ2-7|TRBV19|-
CASSPGTGGSWREF
TGTGCCAGTAGTCCCGGGACAGGGGGCTCCTGGCGGGAGTTC
>-|TRBJ2-7|TRBV7-2|-
CASSFRDGPYEQYF
TGTGCCAGCAGCTTCCGGGACGGCCCTTACGAGCAGTACTTC
>-|TRBJ2-7|TRBV7-6|-
CASSKSRAPFLWQYF
TGTGCCAGCAGCAAAAGCCGGGCCCCGTTTCTTTGGCAGTACTTC
>TRBD2|TRBJ2-7|TRBV9|-
CASSPSAGGLNYEQYF
TGTGCCAGCAGTCCCTCAGCGGGGGGGCTAAACTACGAGCAGTACTTC
>-|TRBJ1-4|TRBV28|-
CASSPLIGEMEKLFF
TGTGCCAGCAGCCCCCTGATAGGGGAGATGGAAAAACTGTTTTTT
>TRBD2|TRBJ2-3|TRBV2|-
CASRPGTSDYTDTQYF
TGTGCCAGCAGGCCTGGGACTAGCGACTACACAGATACGCAGTATTTT
>TRBD2|TRBJ2-3|TRBV2|once
CASSELAGETDTQYF
TGTGCCAGCAGTGAACTAGCGGGGGAAACAGATACGCAGTATTTT
>TRBD1|TRBJ2-7|TRBV19|-
CASTRGTGGFEQYF
TGTGCCAGTACCCGGGGGACAGGGGGCTTCGAGCAGTACTTC
>TRBD2|TRBJ2-3|TRBV19|-
CASSTIAGSTDTQYF
TGTGCCAGTAGTACGATAGCGGGAAGCACAGATACGCAGTATTTT
>-|TRBJ1-2|TRBV28|-
CASSLGKGPVYGYTF
TGTGCCAGCAGTTTAGGGAAAGGACCGGTCTATGGCTACACCTTC
>-|TRBJ2-3|TRBV9|once
CASSSHGADLSADTQYF
TGTGCCAGCAGCTCCCATGGGGCGGACTTGAGTGCAGATACGCAGTATTTT
>-|TRBJ2-1|TRBV28|-
CASSLKNSQFF
TGTGCCAGCAGTTTAAAGAATTCTCAGTTCTTC
>-|TRBJ2-5|TRBV7-9|-
CASSLAIGVPQETQYF
TGTGCCAGCAGCTTAGCAATAGGGGTCCCCCAAGAGACCCAGTACTTC
>TRBD1|TRBJ2-7|TRBV2|-
CASRPGQPNYEQYF
TGTGCCAGCAGACCGGGACAGCCAAACTACGAGCAGTACTTC
>-|TRBJ1-5|TRBV28|-
CASSLAGNQPQHF
TGTGCCAGCAGTTTGGCAGGCAATCAGCCCCAGCATTTT
>-|TRBJ2-1|TRBV5-4|-
CASSLMRGGYNEQFF
TGTGCCAGCAGCTTAATGAGGGGGGGGTACAATGAGCAGTTCTTC
>TRBD1|TRBJ2-5|TRBV30|-
CAWTDRGRVFETQYF
TGTGCCTGGACAGACAGGGGCCGCGTTTTTGAGACCCAGTACTTC
>-|TRBJ2-2|TRBV5-8|-
CASSPRGAANTGELFF
TGTGCCAGCAGCCCCCGAGGGGCCGCTAACACCGGGGAGCTGTTTTTT
>TRBD2|TRBJ2-2|TRBV14|-
CASSHIVAGRESTGELFF
TGTGCCAGCAGCCACATCGTTGCCGGGAGGGAGAGCACCGGGGAGCTGTTTTTT
>-|TRBJ1-1|TRBV7-2|-
CASASVLNTEAFF
TGTGCCAGCGCCTCAGTCTTGAACACTGAAGCTTTCTTT
>TRBD1|TRBJ1-6|TRBV19|-
CASSLRGLNSPLHF
TGTGCCAGTAGTCTGAGGGGGCTTAATTCACCCCTCCACTTT
>TRBD1|TRBJ2-5|TRBV6-5|-
CASSWTGPPETQYF
TGTGCCAGCAGTTGGACAGGGCCGCCAGAGACCCAGTACTTC
>-|TRBJ2-7|TRBV5-1|-
CASSPQGPFYEQYF
TGCGCCAGCAGCCCCCAGGGCCCCTTCTACGAGCAGTACTTC
>TRBD2|TRBJ2-2|TRBV13|-
CASSHSGRPGELFF
TGTGCCAGCAGCCATAGCGGGAGGCCCGGGGAGCTGTTTTTT